This TCR beta chain was retrieved from a study of glioma-infiltrating T cells after dendritic cell vaccination. For the study at large: Autologous tumor lysate-pulsed dendritic cell vaccination was given between about 2003 and 2013. At biweekly intervals, patients got three intradermal dendritic cell vaccine injections. Study-wide results and limits: Longer survival after dendritic cell vaccination followed higher pretreatment TIL content. The cohort had few patients with full blood and tumor sets.

Only in-frame clones appear in the TCRdb table, and some are missing; sequencing was by immunoSEQ multiplex PCR. This sample has around 100,000 clones; more than 80% occur once, and the top ten carry approximately 12%. The CDR3 is made up of 20 amino acids. This clone turned up a few times. No antigen is known for it. Source: blood, taken before dendritic cell vaccination. The chain couples TRBV21-1 to TRBJ1-5; no check of the table's D call, TRBD1, against the DNA was made. TRBV21-1 is listed as a pseudogene. The sequence was collected from a human donor with glioblastoma. The CDR3 spells CASSTQTPRTGADSNQPQHF. DNA of the CDR3: TGTGCCAGCAGCACCCAAACCCCCAGGACAGGGGCTGATAGCAATCAGCCCCAGCATTTT.